This TCR beta chain was retrieved from a study of blood T cell repertoires in COVID-19 (dated by TCRdb to 2020 to 2022). Notes on the research overall: Samples covering the acute and convalescent phases of COVID-19 were provided by collaborators in the United States, Italy and Spain. The material from the prospective study consisted of cDNA or gDNA derived from T cells, B-cell-depleted T cells, or PBMCs. Deeply sampled blood TCRbeta repertoires from subjects exposed to, actively infected with, or recovered from COVID-19 were included in the dataset. The repertoires were made available in a free public database intended to serve as a resource for research on the immune response to SARS-CoV-2. The samples were drawn from two sources: the first 160 participants of the ongoing ImmuneRACE study, and 1,000 to 1,500 subjects contributed by 6 global collaborators. A de-identified subject ID, COVID-19 status, age in years and sex were almost always included in the sample metadata. Where available, HLA class I and class II types were obtained from metadata supplied by the sample provider rather than from assay-based typing. Overall results and qualifications from the work: The amount of clinical and demographic metadata varied by source and participant and was provided uncurated.

Participants in the prospective study were enrolled through a virtual design, were aged about 18 to 100 years, and lived in roughly 25 United States geographic areas. In the prospective study, participants were assigned to cohorts based on the clinical history participants reported in a screening survey and a study questionnaire. Recovered participants in ImmuneRACE Cohort 3 were defined as having two consecutive negative NP/OP PCR tests, clearance from a healthcare professional, or resolution of symptoms. Mobile phlebotomists in the prospective study collected whole blood, serum and a nasopharyngeal or oropharyngeal swab from every participant. Additional blood draws and questionnaires over an approximately two-month period could optionally be provided by prospective study participants. Prospective study blood samples were shipped either frozen or at room temperature before DNA extraction. The germline V end is reduced by 0 bases and the J end by 5 bases; junction bases left unmatched: 5. From a lookup of the germline V gene (reference sequence), CDR1 and CDR2 are SGHNT and YYREEE. The CDR3 holds 16 amino acids from the cysteine to the phenylalanine. Only CDR3 DNA is held: 48 bases, read in frame from base 1.

For this clone: It lacks a known antigen. Base qualities are not provided; no much larger clone lies one nucleotide away.

TCRbeta CDR3 regions were amplified from genomic DNA using the immunoSEQ Assay, a bias-controlled multiplex PCR. On the authors' methods: Nucleated cell counts per sample were estimated from amplification of reference gene primers within the assay. To quantify the absolute abundance of each unique TCRbeta CDR3 rearrangement, sequence reads were collapsed and filtered. For each sample, productive Simpson clonality was calculated as the square root of Simpson's diversity index over productive rearrangements. Entries here come from immuneACCESS through TCRdb and include only in-frame sequences with V and J called. Some clones fail to appear in such tables; in the studies checked, an unresolved V gene covers under half of the shortfall, and the cause of the remainder is unknown. D and trimming come from the DNA, and the V and J calls and clone size come from that table. Here the sample has 250,000 to 300,000 clones; roughly nine tenths occur a single time. The ten largest clones add up to 1.7% of the sample.

This TCR was sampled from a woman between 35 and 50 years old who had recovered from COVID-19. This chain joins TRBV5-4 to TRBJ1-1; a stretch of 12 junction bases matches TRBD1. The sequenced sample was PBMCs or T cells enriched from blood (not recorded which). The bases are TGTGCCAGCAGCTTGGGAGGGACAGGGGGCGGAACTGAAGCTTTCTTT. This codes for CASSLGGTGGGTEAFF.